The clone carrying this TCR beta chain was observed at least ten times. Unique molecular identifiers were incorporated when the TCRbeta library was constructed. In TCRdb, the PCR reads were re-called with MiXCR into one record per CDR3 protein. The sample holds tens of thousands of distinct CDR3 sequences; about 7.3% are singletons and the top ten take approximately 2.4%. These data are taken from a study of T-cell reconstitution after alpha-beta-depleted transplantation in children. The sample consisted of PBMCs from the stem cell graft donor, taken from the stem cell graft. This clonotype was obtained from a human donor who donated a stem cell graft to a child with acute lymphoblastic leukemia.

For the CDR3, the DNA is TGTGCCAGCAGCCGAGGGGGTGACAATGAGCAGTTCTTC. Its translation: CASSRGGDNEQFF. The gene calls are TRBV7-3 and TRBJ2-1, with D possibly TRBD1 on 6 matching bases. The CDR3 is 13 amino acids. V shed 5 bases and J shed 5 bases, with 10 bases lying between them. The V gene's germline CDR1 is SGHTA and CDR2 FQGTGA.